These T cell receptor beta chains were read from a single sample in a study of vaccination and CD4 T cells after COVID-19. MiXCR, run by TCRdb on the PCR reads, gives a single entry per CDR3 protein. The data contain over 15,000 distinct CDR3 sequences, about 50% of them singletons. Their target antigens are unknown. The sequenced sample was CD4+ T cells from blood, cultured in vitro, obtained about 7 months after SARS-CoV-2 vaccination. The receptors shown here come from a human donor who had recovered from COVID-19. The CDR3 runs from the conserved cysteine through the conserved F or W. Fields, in order: V gene, clone size, J gene, CDR3 protein. Size values are once, few and many counts, or a class for expanded clones, and some rows have none.

V gene: TRBV7-8; clone size: -; J gene: TRBJ1-2; CDR3 protein: CASSFQGGRGYTF
V gene: TRBV6-1; clone size: -; J gene: TRBJ2-5; CDR3 protein: CASARLAGGGQETQYF
V gene: TRBV10-3; clone size: -; J gene: TRBJ2-2; CDR3 protein: CAISETRELFF
V gene: TRBV19; clone size: few; J gene: TRBJ2-3; CDR3 protein: CASSVYSGTRTDTQYF
V gene: TRBV19; clone size: -; J gene: TRBJ2-7; CDR3 protein: CASSIRGGRTYEQYF
V gene: TRBV20-1; clone size: few; J gene: TRBJ2-1; CDR3 protein: CSALGGRAWGEQFF
V gene: TRBV19; clone size: -; J gene: TRBJ2-5; CDR3 protein: CASSIGSSSRPPFLETQYF
V gene: TRBV19; clone size: -; J gene: TRBJ1-5; CDR3 protein: CASSGTGLRTNQPQHF
V gene: TRBV6-2/TRBV6-3; clone size: -; J gene: TRBJ1-5; CDR3 protein: CASSYFRNQPQHF
V gene: TRBV20-1; clone size: few; J gene: TRBJ1-5; CDR3 protein: CSARPFGRSQPQHF
V gene: TRBV20-1; clone size: -; J gene: TRBJ2-3; CDR3 protein: CSARDTSGGFLVADTQYF
V gene: TRBV7-3; clone size: -; J gene: TRBJ2-2; CDR3 protein: CASSYVAGTAGTGELFF
V gene: TRBV7-6; clone size: -; J gene: TRBJ2-7; CDR3 protein: CASSQITGQAYEQYF
V gene: TRBV19; clone size: -; J gene: TRBJ2-3; CDR3 protein: CASSIPGEDTQYF
V gene: TRBV2; clone size: -; J gene: TRBJ2-7; CDR3 protein: CASSEDNIHEQYF
V gene: TRBV20-1; clone size: -; J gene: TRBJ2-4; CDR3 protein: CSASRGVAKNIQYF
V gene: TRBV5-8; clone size: -; J gene: TRBJ1-1; CDR3 protein: CAAGTGGFGAFF
V gene: TRBV19; clone size: -; J gene: TRBJ1-5; CDR3 protein: CASSTVIGNQPQHF
V gene: TRBV10-3; clone size: -; J gene: TRBJ2-1; CDR3 protein: CAISAEGPRGGSSYNEQFF
V gene: TRBV27; clone size: -; J gene: TRBJ2-7; CDR3 protein: CASSRISWMSSYEQYF
V gene: TRBV24-1; clone size: once; J gene: TRBJ2-2; CDR3 protein: CATSDGQVGTGELFF
V gene: TRBV15; clone size: -; J gene: TRBJ1-3; CDR3 protein: CATSRDNVRDGNTIYF
V gene: TRBV7-6; clone size: once; J gene: TRBJ2-3; CDR3 protein: CASSFTGAADTQYF
V gene: TRBV7-6; clone size: few; J gene: TRBJ1-1; CDR3 protein: CASSLASARGTEAFF
V gene: TRBV7-3; clone size: -; J gene: TRBJ2-1; CDR3 protein: CASSLRSGVEQFF
V gene: TRBV15; clone size: few; J gene: TRBJ2-1; CDR3 protein: CATSRSYTGTDNEQFF
V gene: TRBV7-9; clone size: -; J gene: TRBJ2-5; CDR3 protein: CASSQETQYF
V gene: TRBV6-2/TRBV6-3; clone size: -; J gene: TRBJ2-5; CDR3 protein: CASSYIQETQYF
V gene: TRBV6-5; clone size: -; J gene: TRBJ1-2; CDR3 protein: CASSYSHSNYGYTF
V gene: TRBV20-1; clone size: -; J gene: TRBJ2-3; CDR3 protein: CSASGASTDTQYF
V gene: TRBV7-2; clone size: -; J gene: TRBJ2-7; CDR3 protein: CASSRASGIWEQYF
V gene: TRBV6-2/TRBV6-3; clone size: -; J gene: TRBJ2-3; CDR3 protein: CASMLIPAEPDTQYF
V gene: TRBV7-2; clone size: few; J gene: TRBJ1-6; CDR3 protein: CASSFDIESSPLHF
V gene: TRBV20-1; clone size: -; J gene: TRBJ2-3; CDR3 protein: CSARDSGGAGTDTQYF
V gene: TRBV6-1; clone size: few; J gene: TRBJ2-5; CDR3 protein: CASSRTGGRETQYF
V gene: TRBV20-1; clone size: few; J gene: TRBJ1-6; CDR3 protein: CSARGWDSPLHF
V gene: TRBV20-1; clone size: few; J gene: TRBJ1-1; CDR3 protein: CSARDMKDTEAFF
V gene: TRBV7-9; clone size: -; J gene: TRBJ1-2; CDR3 protein: CASSKTTGVWGYTF
V gene: TRBV11-3; clone size: once; J gene: TRBJ2-1; CDR3 protein: CASSLAGGYNEQFF
V gene: TRBV10-2; clone size: -; J gene: TRBJ2-3; CDR3 protein: CASSGKASGSPDTQYF
V gene: TRBV6-2/TRBV6-3; clone size: -; J gene: TRBJ2-5; CDR3 protein: CASSSPTGGQETQYF
V gene: TRBV20-1; clone size: -; J gene: TRBJ2-7; CDR3 protein: CSARDFQSKTYEQYF
V gene: TRBV21-1; clone size: -; J gene: TRBJ1-2; CDR3 protein: CASSKYFIRRAERPSNYGYTF
V gene: TRBV7-2; clone size: -; J gene: TRBJ2-5; CDR3 protein: CASSTGTSGGYQETQYF
V gene: TRBV6-1; clone size: once; J gene: TRBJ2-7; CDR3 protein: CATRQGTRSYEQYF
V gene: TRBV6-1; clone size: -; J gene: TRBJ2-5; CDR3 protein: CASSGRGRVQETQYF
V gene: TRBV15; clone size: -; J gene: TRBJ1-5; CDR3 protein: CATSSGQPNSNQPQHF
V gene: TRBV19; clone size: -; J gene: TRBJ2-5; CDR3 protein: CASSIWGLETQYF
V gene: TRBV20-1; clone size: few; J gene: TRBJ2-1; CDR3 protein: CSARGGRSEQFF
V gene: TRBV2; clone size: -; J gene: TRBJ2-3; CDR3 protein: CASSERRTQYF
V gene: TRBV7-2; clone size: few; J gene: TRBJ1-5; CDR3 protein: CASSPSAGGLSNQPQHF
V gene: TRBV5-4; clone size: -; J gene: TRBJ2-7; CDR3 protein: CASSLRGPHEQYF
V gene: TRBV20-1; clone size: -; J gene: TRBJ2-1; CDR3 protein: CSARLGGTNEQFF
V gene: TRBV11-3; clone size: -; J gene: TRBJ2-5; CDR3 protein: CASSSDRTAWQETQYF
V gene: TRBV20-1; clone size: once; J gene: TRBJ2-1; CDR3 protein: CSALAGGNNEQFF